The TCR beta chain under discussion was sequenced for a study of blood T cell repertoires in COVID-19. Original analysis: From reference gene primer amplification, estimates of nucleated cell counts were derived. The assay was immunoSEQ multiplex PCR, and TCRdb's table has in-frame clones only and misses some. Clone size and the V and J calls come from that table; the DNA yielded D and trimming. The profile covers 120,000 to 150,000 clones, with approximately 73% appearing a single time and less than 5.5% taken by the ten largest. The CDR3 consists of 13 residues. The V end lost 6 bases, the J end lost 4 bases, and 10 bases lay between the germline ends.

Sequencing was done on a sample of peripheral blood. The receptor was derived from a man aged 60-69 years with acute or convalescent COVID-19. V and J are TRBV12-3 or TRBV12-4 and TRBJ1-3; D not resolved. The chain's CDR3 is CASSTIGGNTIYF. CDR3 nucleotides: TGTGCCAGCAGCACGATTGGCGGAAACACCATATATTTT.